Following are 7 T cell receptor beta chains from one sample sequenced in a study of blood T cell repertoires in COVID-19 (TCRdb year 2020). The library was built by means of the immunoSEQ multiplex PCR assay. In TCRdb, the immuneACCESS table is reduced to in-frame sequences with V and J assigned. These tables do not hold every clone; where another copy was compared, an unresolved V gene accounts for under half, and the others remain unexplained. The table for this sample lists roughly 170,000 clones; roughly 90% of them were counted only once. 20% to 25% of the sample is held by the ten biggest clonotypes. The sample was peripheral blood. The receptor source for this set is a man aged 70 or older with active or convalescent COVID-19.

The V and J genes are TRBV10-3 and TRBJ1-1; 9 bases line up with TRBD1. Germline trimming cut 6 bases from V and 2 bases from J; bases unmatched to any gene: 7. This CDR3 comprises 15 residues. CDR1 is ENHRY and CDR2 is SYGVKD in the germline V gene. Here the CDR3 reads CAISSTGGGNTEAFF. DNA of the CDR3: TGTGCCATCAGCTCTACAGGGGGCGGAAACACTGAAGCTTTCTTT.

The V and J genes are TRBV2 and TRBJ1-2; D is undetermined. The length of the CDR3 is 13 residues. Between the trimmed V and J ends, which lost 0 bases and 4 bases, there was a span of 6 bases. Germline CDR1 reads SNHLY; CDR2 reads FYNNEI. CDR3: CASSEARSYGYTF. The CDR3 nucleotides are TGTGCCAGCAGTGAAGCTAGAAGCTATGGCTACACCTTC.

The chain joins TRBV6-5 to TRBJ1-1; D call uncertain. Germline V gene sequence: CDR1 MNHEY, CDR2 SVGAGI. This CDR3 has 14 residues. V was trimmed by 4 bases and J by 0 bases, leaving 9 bases between them. CDR3 DNA: TGTGCCAGCAGTTTACAGATTCTGAACACTGAAGCTTTCTTT. This gives the protein CASSLQILNTEAFF.

V usage is TRBV6-6 and J usage is TRBJ1-1; D uncertain. Deletions cut 0 bases from V and 4 bases from J, with 15 bases between. CDR3 length: 16 amino acids. Germline V gene sequence: CDR1 MNHNY, CDR2 SVGAGI (reference sequence). CDR3 sequence: CASSYSPGGEGTEAFF. As DNA, the CDR3 is TGTGCCAGCAGTTACTCGCCCGGTGGGGAGGGCACTGAAGCTTTCTTT.

The genes are TRBV11-2 and TRBJ2-3; D gene unclear. With 1 base removed from V and 2 bases from J, the gap between germline ends came to 7 bases. The CDR3 extends over 14 amino acids. Germline V gene sequence: CDR1 SGHAT, CDR2 FQNNGV. The CDR3 DNA reads as TGTGCCAGCAGCTTAGGGGCAAACACAGATACGCAGTATTTT. The encoded protein is CASSLGANTDTQYF.

The sample holds one count of this clone. This chain uses TRBV18 with TRBJ1-2; TRBD1 matches at 9 bases. Trimming cost V 3 bases and J 6 bases; bases outside gene matches: 5. The CDR3 runs to 14 residues. Germline V gives CDR1 KGHSH, CDR2 LQKENI. CDR3 in DNA: TGTGCCAGCTCACCCCGGACAGGGGCGGATGGCTACACCTTC. It is translated as CASSPRTGADGYTF.

The rearrangement uses TRBV30 and TRBJ1-3; unclear D gene. The V gene lost 4 bases and the J gene lost 0 bases, with 10 bases spanning the gap. The CDR3 consists of 14 residues. The germline V gene encodes CDR1 GTSNPN and CDR2 SVGIG (reference sequence). In DNA, the CDR3 is TGTGCCTGGAAACAGTCCCACTCTGGAAACACCATATATTTT. This gives the protein CAWKQSHSGNTIYF.